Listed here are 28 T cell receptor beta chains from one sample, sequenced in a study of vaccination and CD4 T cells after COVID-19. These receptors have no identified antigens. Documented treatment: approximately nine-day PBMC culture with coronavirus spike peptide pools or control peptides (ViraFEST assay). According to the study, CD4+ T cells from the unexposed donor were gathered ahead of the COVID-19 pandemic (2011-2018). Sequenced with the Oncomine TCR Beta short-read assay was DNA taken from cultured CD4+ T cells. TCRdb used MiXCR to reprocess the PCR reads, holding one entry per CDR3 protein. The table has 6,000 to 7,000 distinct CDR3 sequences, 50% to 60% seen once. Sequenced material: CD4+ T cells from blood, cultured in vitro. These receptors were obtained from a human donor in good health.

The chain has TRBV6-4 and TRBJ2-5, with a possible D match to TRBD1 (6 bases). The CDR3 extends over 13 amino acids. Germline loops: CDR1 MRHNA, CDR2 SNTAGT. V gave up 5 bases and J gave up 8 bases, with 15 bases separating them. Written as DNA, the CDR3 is TGTGCCAGCAGTCCGGACAGTCTAGAAACCCAGTACTTC. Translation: CASSPDSLETQYF.

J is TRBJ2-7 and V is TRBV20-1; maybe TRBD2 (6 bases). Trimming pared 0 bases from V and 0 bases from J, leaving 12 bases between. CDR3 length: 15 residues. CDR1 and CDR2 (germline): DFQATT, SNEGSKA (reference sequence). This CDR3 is CSAREGGVNSYEQYF. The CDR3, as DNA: TGCAGTGCTAGAGAGGGGGGAGTTAACTCCTACGAGCAGTACTTC.

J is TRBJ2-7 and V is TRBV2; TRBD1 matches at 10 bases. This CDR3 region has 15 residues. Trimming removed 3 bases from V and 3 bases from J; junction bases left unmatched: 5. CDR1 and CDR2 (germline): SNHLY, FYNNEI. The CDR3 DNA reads TGTGCCAGCAGTGATTCGGGACAGGGGTTCTACGAGCAGTACTTC. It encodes CASSDSGQGFYEQYF.

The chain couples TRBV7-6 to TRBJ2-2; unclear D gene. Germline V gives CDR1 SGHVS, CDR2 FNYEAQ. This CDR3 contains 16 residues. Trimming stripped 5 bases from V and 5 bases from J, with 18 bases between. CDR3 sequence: CASSPSTVIGTGELFF. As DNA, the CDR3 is TGTGCCAGCAGCCCCTCGACTGTAATCGGAACCGGGGAGCTGTTTTTT.

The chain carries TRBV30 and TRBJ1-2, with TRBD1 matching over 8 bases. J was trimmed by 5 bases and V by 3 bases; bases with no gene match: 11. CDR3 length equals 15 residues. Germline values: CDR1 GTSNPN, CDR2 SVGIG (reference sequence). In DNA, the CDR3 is TGTGCCTGGAGGGCAGGACAGGGAAGTGCATATGGCTACACCTTC. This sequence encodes CAWRAGQGSAYGYTF.

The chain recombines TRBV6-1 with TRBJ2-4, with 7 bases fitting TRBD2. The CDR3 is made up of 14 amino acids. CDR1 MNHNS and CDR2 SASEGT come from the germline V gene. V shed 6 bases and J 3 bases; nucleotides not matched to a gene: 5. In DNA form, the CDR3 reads TGTGCCAGCAGGGGGGGGGTTAGCAAAAACATTCAGTACTTC. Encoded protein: CASRGGVSKNIQYF.

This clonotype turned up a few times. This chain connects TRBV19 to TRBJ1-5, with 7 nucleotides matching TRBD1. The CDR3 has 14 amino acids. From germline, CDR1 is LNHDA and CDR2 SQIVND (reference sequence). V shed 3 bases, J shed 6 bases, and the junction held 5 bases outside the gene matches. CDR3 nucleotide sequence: TGTGCCAGTAGTATTACAGGGGCTAGTCAGCCCCAGCATTTT. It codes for CASSITGASQPQHF.

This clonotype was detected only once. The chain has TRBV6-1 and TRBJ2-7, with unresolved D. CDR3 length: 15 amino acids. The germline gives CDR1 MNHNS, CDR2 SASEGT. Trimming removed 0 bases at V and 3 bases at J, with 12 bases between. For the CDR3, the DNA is TGTGCCAGCAGTGAAGCGGCCAGACTTTACTACGAGCAGTACTTC. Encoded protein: CASSEAARLYYEQYF.

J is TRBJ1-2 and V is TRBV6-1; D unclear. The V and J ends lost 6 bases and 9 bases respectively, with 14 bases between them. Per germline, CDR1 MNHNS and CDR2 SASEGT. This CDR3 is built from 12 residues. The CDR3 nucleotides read TGTGCCAGCAGCCGTCCGTTGGGTAGCTACACCTTC. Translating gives CASSRPLGSYTF.

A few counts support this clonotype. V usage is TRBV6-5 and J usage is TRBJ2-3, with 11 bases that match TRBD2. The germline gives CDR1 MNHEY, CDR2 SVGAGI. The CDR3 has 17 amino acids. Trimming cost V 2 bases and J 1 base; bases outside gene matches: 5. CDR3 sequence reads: CASSYVGSGRGTDTQYF. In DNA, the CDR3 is TGTGCCAGCAGTTACGTCGGTAGCGGGAGGGGCACAGATACGCAGTATTTT.

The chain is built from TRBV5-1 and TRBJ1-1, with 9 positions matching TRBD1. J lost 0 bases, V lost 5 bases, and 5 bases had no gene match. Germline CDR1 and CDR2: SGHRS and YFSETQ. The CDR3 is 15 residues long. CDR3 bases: TGCGCCAGCAGGGGACAGGGTATGTTGAACACTGAAGCTTTCTTT. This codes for CASRGQGMLNTEAFF.

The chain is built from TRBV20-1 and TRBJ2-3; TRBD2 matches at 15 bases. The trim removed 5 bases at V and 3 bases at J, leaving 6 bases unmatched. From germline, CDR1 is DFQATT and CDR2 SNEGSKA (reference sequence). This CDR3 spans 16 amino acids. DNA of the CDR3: TGCAGTGCTCCGGGACTAGCGGGAGGAGTAACAGATACGCAGTATTTT. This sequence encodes CSAPGLAGGVTDTQYF.

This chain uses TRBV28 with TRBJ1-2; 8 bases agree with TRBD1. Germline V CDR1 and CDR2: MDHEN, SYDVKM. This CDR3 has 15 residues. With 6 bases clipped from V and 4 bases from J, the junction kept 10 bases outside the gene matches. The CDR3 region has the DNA TGTGCCAGCAGCCCCGGGACAGGCGTCCTCTATGGCTACACCTTC. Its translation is CASSPGTGVLYGYTF.

Written as DNA, the CDR3 is TGCAGTGCTATGGCCAGGGAGGCCGAGCAGTACTTC. Translated, it gives CSAMAREAEQYF. The V call is TRBV20-1, the J call TRBJ2-7; TRBD2 is a possible D gene (6 bases). Germline CDR1 is DFQATT and CDR2 is SNEGSKA (reference sequence). The V and J ends lost 4 bases and 6 bases respectively, with 13 bases between them. This CDR3 is 12 amino acids long.

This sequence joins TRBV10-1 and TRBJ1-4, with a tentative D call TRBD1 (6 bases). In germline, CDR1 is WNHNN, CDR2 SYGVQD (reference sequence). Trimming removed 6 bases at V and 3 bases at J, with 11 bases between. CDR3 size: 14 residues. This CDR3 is CASSGGGANEKLFF. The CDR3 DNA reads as TGCGCCAGCAGCGGGGGCGGGGCTAATGAAAAACTGTTTTTT.

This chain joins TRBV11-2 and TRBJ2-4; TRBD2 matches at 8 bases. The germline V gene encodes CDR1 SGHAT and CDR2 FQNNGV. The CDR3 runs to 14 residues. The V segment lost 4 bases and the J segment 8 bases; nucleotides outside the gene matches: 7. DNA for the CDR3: TGTGCCAGCAGCTGGGGACTAGAGAGTGACATTCAGTACTTC. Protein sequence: CASSWGLESDIQYF. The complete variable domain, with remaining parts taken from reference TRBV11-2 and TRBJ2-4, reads EAGVAQSPRYKIIEKRQSVAFWCNPISGHATLYWYQQILGQGPKLLIQFQNNGVVDDSQLPKDRFSAERLKGVDSTLKIQPAKLEDSAVYLCASSWGLESDIQYFGAGTRLSVL.

The CDR3 protein is CASSYYGVHLQYF. CDR3 sequence (DNA): TGTGCCAGCAGTTACTATGGGGTGCATCTACAGTACTTC. The rearrangement links TRBV6-2 or TRBV6-3 to TRBJ2-7; D is ambiguous. Trimming stripped 1 base from V and 10 bases from J, with 14 bases between. The CDR3 length is 13 residues. CDR1 and CDR2 from the germline V gene are MNHEY and SVGEGT.

Written as DNA, the CDR3 is TGCAGTGCCCCGGGACAGGGGGTAATACGGGATGAAAAACTGTTTTTT. Its translation: CSAPGQGVIRDEKLFF. This chain connects TRBV20-1 to TRBJ1-4; 11 bases line up with TRBD1. From germline, CDR1 is DFQATT and CDR2 SNEGSKA (reference sequence). This CDR3 region has 16 residues. V lost 6 bases and J lost 6; bases outside the gene matches: 12.

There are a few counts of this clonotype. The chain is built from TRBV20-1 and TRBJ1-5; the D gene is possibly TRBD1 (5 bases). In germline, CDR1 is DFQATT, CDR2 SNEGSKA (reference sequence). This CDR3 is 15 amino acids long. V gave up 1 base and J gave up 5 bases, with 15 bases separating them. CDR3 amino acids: CSARGVGAMHQPQHF. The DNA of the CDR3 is TGCAGTGCTAGAGGGGTTGGGGCTATGCATCAGCCCCAGCATTTT.

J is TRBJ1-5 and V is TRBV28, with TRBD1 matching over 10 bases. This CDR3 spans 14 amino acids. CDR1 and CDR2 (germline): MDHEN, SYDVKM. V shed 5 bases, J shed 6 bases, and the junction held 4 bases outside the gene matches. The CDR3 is CASSRQGAFQPQHF. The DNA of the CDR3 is TGTGCCAGCAGTCGACAGGGGGCATTTCAGCCCCAGCATTTT.

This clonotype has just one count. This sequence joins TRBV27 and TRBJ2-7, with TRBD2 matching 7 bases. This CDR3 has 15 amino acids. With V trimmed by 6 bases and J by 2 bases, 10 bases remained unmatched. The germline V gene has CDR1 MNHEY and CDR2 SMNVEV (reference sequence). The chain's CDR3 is CASRGAGVLAYEQYF. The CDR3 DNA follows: TGTGCCAGCAGAGGGGCGGGAGTGCTCGCCTACGAGCAGTACTTC.

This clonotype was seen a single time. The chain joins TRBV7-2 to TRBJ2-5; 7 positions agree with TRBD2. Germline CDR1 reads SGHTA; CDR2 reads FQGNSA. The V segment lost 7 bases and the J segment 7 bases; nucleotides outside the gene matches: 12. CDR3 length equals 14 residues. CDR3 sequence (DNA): TGTGCCAGCACCCCTCGGGAGGCAAGGGGGACCCAGTACTTC. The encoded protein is CASTPREARGTQYF.

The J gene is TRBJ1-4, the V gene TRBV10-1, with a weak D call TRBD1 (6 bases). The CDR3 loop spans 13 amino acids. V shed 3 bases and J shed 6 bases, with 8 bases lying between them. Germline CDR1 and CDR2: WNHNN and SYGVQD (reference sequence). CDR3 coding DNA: TGCGCCAGCAGTGATCGGGGGCATGAAAAACTGTTTTTT. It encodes CASSDRGHEKLFF.

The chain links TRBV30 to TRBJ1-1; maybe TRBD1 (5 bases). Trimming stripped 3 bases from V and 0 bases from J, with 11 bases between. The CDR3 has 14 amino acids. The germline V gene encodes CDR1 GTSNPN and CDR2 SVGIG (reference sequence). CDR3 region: CAWSPGRMNTEAFF. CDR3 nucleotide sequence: TGTGCCTGGAGCCCGGGACGGATGAACACTGAAGCTTTCTTT.

The CDR3 sequence is CSAREEGNTSPRTEAFF. In nucleotides, the CDR3 is TGCAGTGCTAGAGAAGAGGGAAACACCTCACCAAGAACTGAAGCTTTCTTT. The chain couples TRBV20-1 to TRBJ1-1; D is unclear. This CDR3 contains 17 residues. V lost 0 bases to trimming and J lost 5 bases, with 22 bases between them. Germline loops: CDR1 DFQATT, CDR2 SNEGSKA (reference sequence).

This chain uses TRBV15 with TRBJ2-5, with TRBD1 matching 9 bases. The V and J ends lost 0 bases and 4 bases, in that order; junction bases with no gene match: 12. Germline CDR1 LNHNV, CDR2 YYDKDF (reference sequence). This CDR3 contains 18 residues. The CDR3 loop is CATSRDLPGQGGGETQYF. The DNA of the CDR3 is TGTGCCACCAGCAGAGACCTACCGGGACAGGGAGGGGGAGAGACCCAGTACTTC. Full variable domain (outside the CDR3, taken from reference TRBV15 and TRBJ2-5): DAMVIQNPRYQVTQFGKPVTLSCSQTLNHNVMYWYQQKSSQAPKLLFHYYDKDFNNEADTPDNFQSRRPNTSFCFLDIRSPGLGDTAMYLCATSRDLPGQGGGETQYFGPGTRLLVL.

The CDR3 sequence is CSARDMAGGRYEQYF. The CDR3 coding sequence is TGCAGTGCTAGAGATATGGCGGGAGGGAGGTACGAGCAGTACTTC. The chain uses TRBV20-1 and TRBJ2-7, with TRBD2 matching over 9 bases. J was trimmed by 4 bases and V by 0 bases; bases with no gene match: 7. Germline V gives CDR1 DFQATT, CDR2 SNEGSKA (reference sequence). This CDR3 has 15 residues.

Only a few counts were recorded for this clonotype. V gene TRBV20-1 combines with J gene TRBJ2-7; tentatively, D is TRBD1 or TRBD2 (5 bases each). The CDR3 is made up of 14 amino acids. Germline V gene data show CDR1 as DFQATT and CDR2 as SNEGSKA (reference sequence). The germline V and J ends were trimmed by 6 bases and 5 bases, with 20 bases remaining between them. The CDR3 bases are TGCAGTGCCATCCTCCTCCGGGACGACCACGAGCAGTACTTC. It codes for CSAILLRDDHEQYF.